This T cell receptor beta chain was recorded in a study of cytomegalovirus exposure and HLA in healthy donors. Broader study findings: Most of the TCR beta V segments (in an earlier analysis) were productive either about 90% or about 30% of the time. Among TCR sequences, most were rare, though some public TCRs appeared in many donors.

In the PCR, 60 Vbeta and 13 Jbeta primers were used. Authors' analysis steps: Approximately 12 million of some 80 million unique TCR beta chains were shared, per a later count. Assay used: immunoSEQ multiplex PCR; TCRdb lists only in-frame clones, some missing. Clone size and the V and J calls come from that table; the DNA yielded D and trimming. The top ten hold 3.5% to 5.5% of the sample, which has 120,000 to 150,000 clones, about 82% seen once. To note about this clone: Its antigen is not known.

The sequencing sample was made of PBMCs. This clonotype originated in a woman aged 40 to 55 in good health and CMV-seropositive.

The CDR3: CASSVGTGIDNEKLFF. CDR3 DNA sequence: TGTGCCAGCAGCGTCGGGACAGGGATCGATAATGAAAAACTGTTTTTT. The chain has TRBV9 and TRBJ1-4; 9 bases fit TRBD1. With 2 bases clipped from V and 4 bases from J, the junction kept 6 bases outside the gene matches. Germline V CDR1 and CDR2: SGDLS, YYNGEE. The CDR3 consists of 16 residues.